The present T cell receptor (beta chain) was sequenced within a study of OX40 agonist ivuxolimab in advanced cancers. Study in general: The study enrolled dose-escalation patients with hepatocellular carcinoma, melanoma, renal cell or head and neck cancer.

Findings and limits, study-wide: Some nonresponders likewise displayed low normalized T-cell clonal expansion.

TCRdb's table, derived via immunoSEQ multiplex PCR, lists solely in-frame clones and lacks some. The sample lists about 58,000 clones, roughly 86% seen once, with 0.8% to 1% in the top ten. V was cut by 3 bases and J by 5 bases, with 16 bases left in between. In germline, CDR1 is MGHRA, CDR2 YSYEKL. This CDR3 is built from 16 residues. As concerns this clone: Its antigen is as yet unknown.

Specimen: CD4+ or CD8+ T cells sorted from blood, collected in a trial of the OX40 agonist ivuxolimab. This chain uses TRBV4-1 with TRBJ1-4; unclear D gene. The source is an adult with an advanced solid tumor such as melanoma, head and neck, liver or kidney cancer. The CDR3 is CASSQARTTGNEKLFF. CDR3 coding DNA: TGCGCCAGCAGCCAGGCCCGGACCACGGGAAATGAAAAACTGTTTTTT.